The 14 T cell receptor beta chains below come from one sample, sequenced in a study of long-term antiretroviral therapy in people with HIV. Sequencing relied on immunoSEQ assay v3.0, run at survey level. Data came from immunoSEQ multiplex PCR; TCRdb stores just in-frame clones and leaves some out. The sample lists 34,000 or so clones, more than 75% occurring once. Sequencing used unsorted PBMCs, obtained about 2.7 years before starting antiretroviral therapy. The receptors were sampled from a woman in her twenties or thirties with HIV.

This sequence joins TRBV29-1 and TRBJ2-3; no firm D call. Germline loops: CDR1 SQVTM, CDR2 ANQGSEA. The CDR3 is 12 residues long. V was trimmed by 7 bases and J by 2 bases, leaving 10 bases between them. CDR3 in amino acids: CSGRDDTDTQYF. CDR3 nucleotides: TGCAGCGGACGAGATGACACAGATACGCAGTATTTT.

This clone has more than one count but fewer than ten. The V call is TRBV6-1, the J call TRBJ1-2; TRBD1 aligns across 8 bases. The CDR3 extends over 14 amino acids. CDR1 and CDR2 from the germline V gene are MNHNS and SASEGT. With 5 bases clipped from V and 4 bases from J, the junction kept 6 bases outside the gene matches. The chain's CDR3 is CASSSRDRSYGYTF. The CDR3 DNA reads as TGTGCCAGCAGTAGCAGGGACAGGTCCTATGGCTACACCTTC.

The genes are TRBV5-1 and TRBJ2-7, with 9 nucleotides matching TRBD1. Trimming took 4 bases from V and 2 from J; bases not matched to a gene: 7. From germline, CDR1 is SGHRS and CDR2 YFSETQ. The CDR3 runs 15 residues. The chain's CDR3 is CASSPRGTGTYEQYF. The CDR3 nucleotides read TGCGCCAGCAGCCCACGAGGGACAGGGACCTACGAGCAGTACTTC.

The chain recombines TRBV6-1 with TRBJ1-1; no definite D call. V gave up 6 bases and J gave up 1 base, with 15 bases separating them. This CDR3 contains 15 residues. CDR1 and CDR2 (germline): MNHNS, SASEGT. CDR3 sequence reads: CASRVAKSRNTEAFF. The CDR3 coding sequence is TGTGCCAGCAGAGTGGCTAAATCAAGGAACACTGAAGCTTTCTTT.

The CDR3 DNA reads as TGTGCCAGCACCCTTGCGGGGGCCTACAATGAGCAGTTCTTC. It is translated as CASTLAGAYNEQFF. The chain has TRBV6-1 and TRBJ2-1; 7 bases agree with TRBD2. CDR1 MNHNS and CDR2 SASEGT come from the germline V gene. J lost 2 bases, V lost 7 bases, and 5 bases had no gene match. This CDR3 is built from 14 residues.

The V call is TRBV2, the J call TRBJ1-3; 11 bases fit TRBD1. The CDR3 sequence is 17 residues long. Germline-derived CDR1 and CDR2 are SNHLY and FYNNEI. V shed 6 bases, J shed 1 base, and the junction held 8 bases outside the gene matches. The chain's CDR3 is CASSPGQGAGSGNTIYF. In DNA form, the CDR3 reads TGTGCCAGCAGCCCCGGACAGGGGGCTGGGTCTGGAAACACCATATATTTT.

V is TRBV4-1 and J is TRBJ2-2, with D possibly TRBD1 on 5 matching bases. From germline, CDR1 is MGHRA and CDR2 YSYEKL. V gave up 1 base and J gave up 4 bases, with 13 bases separating them. CDR3 size: 16 residues. In DNA form, the CDR3 reads TGCGCCAGCAGCCAAGGGTGGGCAGGGTTCACCGGGGAGCTGTTTTTT. Translating gives CASSQGWAGFTGELFF.

This clone has a single count. The chain has TRBV7-8 and TRBJ2-5, with 9 nucleotides matching TRBD1. Trimming took 3 bases from V and 6 from J; bases not matched to a gene: 8. Germline CDR1 is SGHVS and CDR2 is FQNEAQ. The CDR3 loop spans 15 amino acids. In DNA form, the CDR3 reads TGTGCCAGCAGCTTCGACTGGACAGGGGATAAGACCCAGTACTTC. This translates into CASSFDWTGDKTQYF.

V is TRBV25-1 and J is TRBJ1-1; tentatively, D is TRBD1 (6 bases). The CDR3 covers 14 residues. Between the trimmed V and J ends, which lost 5 bases and 0 bases, there was a span of 10 bases. CDR1 and CDR2 (germline): MGHDK, SYGVNS. In DNA form, the CDR3 reads TGTGCCAGCAGTAAGGGGGGGATGAACACTGAAGCTTTCTTT. Protein: CASSKGGMNTEAFF.

Concerning this clone: Other DNA variants within this sample encode the same CDR3. This chain joins TRBV15 and TRBJ2-5; D not certain. The CDR3 extends over 12 amino acids. Trimming stripped 0 bases from V and 5 bases from J, with 4 bases between. Germline CDR1 is LNHNV and CDR2 is YYDKDF (reference sequence). The chain's CDR3 is CATSRDVETQYF. CDR3 in DNA: TGTGCCACCAGCAGAGATGTGGAGACCCAGTACTTC. The variable domain in full, completed from reference TRBV15 and TRBJ2-5, reads DAMVIQNPRYQVTQFGKPVTLSCSQTLNHNVMYWYQQKSSQAPKLLFHYYDKDFNNEADTPDNFQSRRPNTSFCFLDIRSPGLGDTAMYLCATSRDVETQYFGPGTRLLVL.

The chain links TRBV28 to TRBJ1-2; TRBD1 is a possible D gene (6 bases). This CDR3 is 11 amino acids long. Trimming stripped 9 bases from V and 1 base from J, with 6 bases between. Germline V gene data show CDR1 as MDHEN and CDR2 as SYDVKM. For the CDR3, the DNA is TGTGCCAGACAGGGTAACTATGGCTACACCTTC. Translating gives CARQGNYGYTF.

CDR3 residues: CASSPTGQEDTQYF. The CDR3 bases are TGTGCCAGCAGCCCAACCGGGCAAGAGGATACGCAGTATTTT. The rearrangement joins TRBV11-1 to TRBJ2-3; the D is unclear. Trimming shortened V by 5 bases and J by 6 bases, and 15 bases separated the two germline ends. Germline V CDR1 and CDR2: SGHAT, FQDESV (reference sequence). The CDR3 sequence is 14 residues long.

The V call is TRBV19, the J call TRBJ1-6, with 7 positions matching TRBD1. V lost 3 bases, J lost 0 bases, and 5 bases stayed unmatched. The V gene's germline CDR1 is LNHDA and CDR2 SQIVND (reference sequence). The CDR3 totals 17 residues. DNA for the CDR3: TGTGCCAGTAGTATCCGGGACAGCAGCTCCTATAATTCACCCCTCCACTTT. It yields the protein CASSIRDSSSYNSPLHF.

In this sample, this clone turned up a few times. The J gene is TRBJ1-5, the V gene TRBV5-6; perhaps TRBD1 as D (6 bases). CDR1 SGHDT and CDR2 YYEEEE come from the germline V gene. The CDR3 totals 13 residues. Trimming pared 2 bases from V and 7 bases from J, leaving 10 bases between. This chain's CDR3 is CASSFGGGQPQHF. The CDR3 DNA is TGTGCCAGCAGCTTTGGCGGGGGCCAGCCCCAGCATTTT.